These 22 T cell receptor beta chains were sequenced from one sample in a study of T cell changes during pregnancy in multiple sclerosis. Sequencing was performed with immunoSEQ multiplex PCR; in TCRdb, only in-frame clones are kept and a portion is missing. Of over 85,000 clones in the sample, 91% were seen once. The source material was peripheral blood, sampled after pregnancy. The receptors here all came from a female donor in good health, enrolled as a control in a pregnancy study.

V gene TRBV19 combines with J gene TRBJ1-6; unclear D gene. Germline CDR1 and CDR2: LNHDA and SQIVND (reference sequence). This CDR3 is built from 13 residues. Trimming stripped 3 bases from V and 7 bases from J, with 7 bases between. In nucleotides, the CDR3 is TGTGCCAGTAGTATGCCGGAGAATTCACCCCTCCACTTT. It translates to CASSMPENSPLHF.

The chain employs TRBV7-9 and TRBJ2-1, with 11 bases identical to TRBD1. The junction had 10 bases not matched to a gene; V was cut back by 2 bases and J by 10 bases. This CDR3 is 16 amino acids long. Looked up from germline, CDR1 is SEHNR and CDR2 is FQNEAQ (reference sequence). CDR3 DNA: TGTGCCAGCAGCTTACAAGGGACAGGGGGGGTAGTAGAGCAGTTCTTC. Protein sequence: CASSLQGTGGVVEQFF.

The chain is built from TRBV7-3 and TRBJ1-6; 7 bases are a match to TRBD1. The CDR3 totals 14 residues. V shed 4 bases, J shed 9 bases, and the junction held 6 bases outside the gene matches. Germline V gene data show CDR1 as SGHTA and CDR2 as FQGTGA. The CDR3 reads CASSSGTVSSPLHF. CDR3 nucleotides: TGTGCCAGCAGCTCCGGGACAGTAAGTTCACCCCTCCACTTT.

The chain recombines TRBV15 with TRBJ1-4, with D perhaps matching TRBD1 (5 bases). Germline assignment: CDR1 LNHNV and CDR2 YYDKDF (reference sequence). V lost 2 bases to trimming and J lost 8 bases, with 12 bases between them. The CDR3 totals 14 residues. The CDR3 sequence: CATSRRGSSEKLFF. The CDR3 DNA reads TGTGCCACCAGCAGACGGGGGTCCTCCGAAAAACTGTTTTTT.

This clone is a singleton in its sample. The CDR3 is CASSSPRGEGADTQYF. The CDR3 nucleotides are TGTGCCAGCAGCTCCCCTCGGGGGGAAGGGGCAGATACGCAGTATTTT. The rearrangement uses TRBV9 and TRBJ2-3; TRBD2 matches 7 bases. Germline lookup yields CDR1 SGDLS and CDR2 YYNGEE. The V segment lost 4 bases and the J segment 4 bases; nucleotides outside the gene matches: 12. The CDR3 has 16 residues. Complete variable domain (other parts from reference TRBV9 and TRBJ2-3): DSGVTQTPKHLITATGQRVTLRCSPRSGDLSVYWYQQSLDQGLQFLIQYYNGEERAKGNILERFSAQQFPDLHSELNLSSLELGDSALYFCASSSPRGEGADTQYFGPGTRLTVL.

This clone appeared once. The chain couples TRBV5-6 to TRBJ1-3; the D is unclear. The CDR3 runs to 17 residues. Germline CDR1 is SGHDT and CDR2 is YYEEEE. V lost 0 bases and J lost 1, with 14 bases in between. The CDR3 bases are TGTGCCAGCAGCTTGGTGTTGGAGAGGAGTTCTGGAAACACCATATATTTT. Translating gives CASSLVLERSSGNTIYF.

The chain couples TRBV7-6 to TRBJ2-1; tentatively, D is TRBD2 (6 bases). Germline lookup yields CDR1 SGHVS and CDR2 FNYEAQ. This CDR3 has 17 residues. V dropped 5 bases and J dropped 5 bases, with 22 bases sitting between them. CDR3 loop: CASSPLGTAPIHNEQFF. CDR3 DNA sequence: TGTGCCAGCAGCCCCCTAGGGACTGCACCTATTCACAATGAGCAGTTCTTC.

The DNA of the CDR3 is TGTGCCATCAGCGACAGGGGACGCGGCACTGAAGCTTTCTTT. Protein product: CAISDRGRGTEAFF. The chain joins TRBV10-3 to TRBJ1-1; 8 bases match TRBD1. The CDR3 contains 14 residues. Trimming at V came to 6 bases and at J to 4 bases, leaving 7 bases not matched to a gene. Germline V lookup: CDR1 ENHRY, CDR2 SYGVKD.

V and J are TRBV5-6 and TRBJ2-3; a possible D gene is TRBD2 (7 bases). Looked up from germline, CDR1 is SGHDT and CDR2 is YYEEEE. Trimming took 1 base from V and 3 from J, leaving 12 bases between them. This CDR3 comprises 15 residues. CDR3 bases: TGTGCCAGCAGCTTGTTCGGGGGGCCGACAGATACGCAGTATTTT. Translating it yields CASSLFGGPTDTQYF. The full variable domain, rest sourced from reference TRBV5-6 and TRBJ2-3, is DAGVTQSPTHLIKTRGQQVTLRCSPKSGHDTVSWYQQALGQGPQFIFQYYEEEERQRGNFPDRFSGHQFPNYSSELNVNALLLGDSALYLCASSLFGGPTDTQYFGPGTRLTVL.

In nucleotides, the CDR3 is TGTGCCAGCAGCCTAACCATAATCTACAGGACTAGCGGTAACAATGAGCAGTTCTTC. Its protein product is CASSLTIIYRTSGNNEQFF. The rearrangement links TRBV11-2 to TRBJ2-1, with TRBD2 matching 10 bases. This CDR3 is 19 amino acids long. The J segment lost 5 bases and the V segment lost 5 bases, leaving 18 bases of the junction unmatched. Germline CDR1 reads SGHAT; CDR2 reads FQNNGV.

The chain combines TRBV18 with TRBJ2-3, with a possible D match to TRBD1 (6 bases). Germline V gene data show CDR1 as KGHSH and CDR2 as LQKENI. The CDR3 loop spans 18 amino acids. Trimming removed 0 bases at V and 2 bases at J, with 18 bases between. Here the CDR3 DNA reads TGTGCCAGCTCACCACCATGGGAAGTAAGGGGGAACACAGATACGCAGTATTTT. Amino acids: CASSPPWEVRGNTDTQYF.

V is TRBV4-1 and J is TRBJ1-1, with D hard to call. Germline V gene data show CDR1 as MGHRA and CDR2 as YSYEKL. Deletions cut 1 base from V and 4 bases from J, with 4 bases between. The CDR3 consists of 12 residues. The CDR3 here is CASSQVATEAFF. CDR3 in DNA: TGCGCCAGCAGCCAAGTGGCCACTGAAGCTTTCTTT.

The chain links TRBV28 to TRBJ1-2; D is perhaps TRBD1 (5 bases). The V end lost 6 bases, the J end lost 4 bases, and 12 bases lay between the germline ends. CDR3 length: 13 amino acids. CDR1 and CDR2 (germline): MDHEN, SYDVKM. CDR3 in DNA: TGTGCCAGCAGCACCCTGGGGCCCTATGGCTACACCTTC. Its translation: CASSTLGPYGYTF.

The gene calls are TRBV27 and TRBJ1-6; D is ambiguous. This CDR3 has 12 residues. Germline V gene sequence: CDR1 MNHEY, CDR2 SMNVEV (reference sequence). V lost 4 bases, J lost 9 bases, and 7 bases lay in between. The CDR3 loop is CASSSPGSPLHF. As DNA, the CDR3 is TGTGCCAGCAGTTCCCCGGGTTCACCCCTCCACTTT.

This chain connects TRBV28 to TRBJ1-1; 11 nucleotides match TRBD1. From germline, CDR1 is MDHEN and CDR2 SYDVKM. There are 18 residues in the CDR3. Trimming at V came to 3 bases and at J to 5 bases, leaving 14 bases not matched to a gene. The chain's CDR3 is CASSFLGPGTGGSTEAFF. The DNA for the CDR3 is TGTGCCAGCAGTTTCTTAGGACCCGGGACAGGGGGAAGTACTGAAGCTTTCTTT.

The V call is TRBV7-9, the J call TRBJ1-5, with TRBD1 matching 8 bases. V lost 9 bases to trimming and J lost 0 bases; unmatched junction nucleotides: 10. Per germline, CDR1 SEHNR and CDR2 FQNEAQ (reference sequence). The CDR3 spans 16 residues. Here the CDR3 reads CASGQGGSGSNQPQHF. The CDR3 DNA is TGTGCCAGTGGACAGGGAGGATCTGGTAGCAATCAGCCCCAGCATTTT.

V and J are TRBV10-3 and TRBJ1-2; the D is unclear. The V end lost 0 bases, the J end lost 7 bases, and 9 bases lay between the germline ends. CDR1 and CDR2 from the germline V gene are ENHRY and SYGVKD. The CDR3 has 13 residues. Here the CDR3 DNA reads TGTGCCATCAGTGAGTCGGGCAGAATTGGCTACACCTTC. Translation: CAISESGRIGYTF.

The chain employs TRBV7-2 and TRBJ1-4; possibly TRBD1 for D (6 bases). This CDR3 spans 18 amino acids. With 5 bases removed from V and 0 bases from J, the gap between germline ends came to 19 bases. CDR1 and CDR2 from the germline V gene are SGHTA and FQGNSA. The CDR3 region is CASSQRTANKPTNEKLFF. CDR3 DNA: TGTGCCAGCAGCCAACGGACAGCAAATAAGCCAACTAATGAAAAACTGTTTTTT.

V is TRBV7-8 and J is TRBJ2-3; D gene ambiguous. V dropped 2 bases and J dropped 6 bases, with 6 bases sitting between them. Germline CDR1 is SGHVS and CDR2 is FQNEAQ. This CDR3 has 12 residues. Here the CDR3 reads CASSLPLDTQYF. The CDR3 DNA is TGTGCCAGCAGCTTACCCCTCGATACGCAGTATTTT.

The chain carries TRBV9 and TRBJ1-4; maybe TRBD1 (5 bases). Trimming removed 0 bases from V and 5 bases from J, with 11 bases in between. CDR3 length: 15 residues. CDR1 is SGDLS, CDR2 YYNGEE, per germline. The CDR3 protein is CASSVGGGTNEKLFF. DNA of the CDR3: TGTGCCAGCAGCGTAGGGGGGGGTACGAATGAAAAACTGTTTTTT.

The chain couples TRBV5-1 to TRBJ2-5; 16 nucleotides match TRBD2. V shed 0 bases and J 2 bases; nucleotides not matched to a gene: 7. Germline CDR1 reads SGHRS; CDR2 reads YFSETQ. CDR3 length equals 19 residues. The CDR3 bases are TGCGCCAGCAGCTTGGCGGGGACTAGCGGGGGGGCCGGGCAAGAGACCCAGTACTTC. This encodes CASSLAGTSGGAGQETQYF.

The chain has TRBV7-9 and TRBJ2-1; D remains unclear. V was clipped by 5 bases and J by 0 bases, with 5 bases between them. CDR1 and CDR2 from the germline V gene are SEHNR and FQNEAQ (reference sequence). The CDR3 spans 13 residues. CDR3 in amino acids: CASSPSSYNEQFF. The CDR3 DNA sequence: TGTGCCAGCAGCCCCAGCTCCTACAATGAGCAGTTCTTC.